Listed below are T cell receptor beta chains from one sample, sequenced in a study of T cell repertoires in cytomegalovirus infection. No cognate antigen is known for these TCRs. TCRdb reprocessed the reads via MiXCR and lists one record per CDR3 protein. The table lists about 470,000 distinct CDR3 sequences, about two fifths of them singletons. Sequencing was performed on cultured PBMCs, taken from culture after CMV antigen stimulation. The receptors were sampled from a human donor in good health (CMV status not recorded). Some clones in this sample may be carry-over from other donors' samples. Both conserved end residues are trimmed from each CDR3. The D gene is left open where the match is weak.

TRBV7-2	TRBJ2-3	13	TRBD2	ASSLVAGPTDTQY
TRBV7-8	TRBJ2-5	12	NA	ASSANGLQETQY
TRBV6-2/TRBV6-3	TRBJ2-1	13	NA	ASLQSKNLVGEQF
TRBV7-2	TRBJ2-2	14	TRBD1	ASINPGQVVTGELF
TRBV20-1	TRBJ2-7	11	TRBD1	SASTGAHYEQY
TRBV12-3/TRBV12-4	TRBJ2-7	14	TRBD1	ASSRQGGSGYYEQY
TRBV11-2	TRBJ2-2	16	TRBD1	ASSPGDRTTSNTGELF
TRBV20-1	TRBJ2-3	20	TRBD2	SATGTLESSGSGALVTDTQY
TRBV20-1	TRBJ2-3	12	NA	SAVYLRGTDTQY
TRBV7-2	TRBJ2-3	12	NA	ASSLTFGGDTQY
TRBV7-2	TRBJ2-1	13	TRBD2	ASSLTSGPHNEQF
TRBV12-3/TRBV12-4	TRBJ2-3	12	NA	ASSLAIAADTQY
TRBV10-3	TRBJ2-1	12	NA	AISGGDAYNEQF
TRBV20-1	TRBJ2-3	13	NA	SARDRRQNTDTQY
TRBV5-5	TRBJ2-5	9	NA	ASNLGLTQY
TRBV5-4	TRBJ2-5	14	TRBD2	ASRSRTGREQETQY
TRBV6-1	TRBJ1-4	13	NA	ASRPTGITNEKLF
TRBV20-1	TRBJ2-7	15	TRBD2	SARDSSTSESYYEQY
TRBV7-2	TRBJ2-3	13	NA	ASAPRGTYTDTQY
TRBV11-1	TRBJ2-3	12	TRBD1	ASSSQTGADTQY
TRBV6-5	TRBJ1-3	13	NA	ASSYRGFTGNTIY
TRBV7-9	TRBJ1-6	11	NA	ASSPDGNSPLH
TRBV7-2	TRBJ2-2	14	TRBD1	ASSLTGTGATGELF
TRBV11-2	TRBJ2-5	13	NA	ASSPPGRHQETQY
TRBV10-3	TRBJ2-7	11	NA	AISLDSSYEQY
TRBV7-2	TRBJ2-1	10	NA	ASSLHYNEQF
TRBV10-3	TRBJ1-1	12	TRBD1	AMSDRGQGTEAF
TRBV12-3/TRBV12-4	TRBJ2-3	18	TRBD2	ASSPGSGGSGRAKTDTQY
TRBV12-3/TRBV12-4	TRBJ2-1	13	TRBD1	ASRPGTGEYNEQF
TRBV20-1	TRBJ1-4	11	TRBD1	SAGGTGNEKLF
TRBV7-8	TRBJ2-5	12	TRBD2	ASSLFGLEETQY
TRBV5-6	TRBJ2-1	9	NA	AGSFYSEQF
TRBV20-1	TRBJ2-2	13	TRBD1	SARGTGVNTGELF
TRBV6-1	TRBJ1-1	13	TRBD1	ASSNGQGMNTEAF
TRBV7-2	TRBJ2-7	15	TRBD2	ASSPRRPSGRALEQY
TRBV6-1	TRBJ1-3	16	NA	ASRPLLPRDNGGHTIY
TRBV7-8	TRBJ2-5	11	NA	ASSLGSIETQY
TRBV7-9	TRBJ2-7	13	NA	ASSPPGTLPYEQY
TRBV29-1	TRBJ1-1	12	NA	SVGVGGGGTEAF
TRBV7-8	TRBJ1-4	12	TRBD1	ASSLGGDSEKLF
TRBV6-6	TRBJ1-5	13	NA	ASRGPSVSNQPQH
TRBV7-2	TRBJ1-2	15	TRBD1	ASSFLLPGQGVYGYT
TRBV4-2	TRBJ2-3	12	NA	ASSQSQGTDTQY
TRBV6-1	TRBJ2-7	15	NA	ASSEVCVLAASYEQY
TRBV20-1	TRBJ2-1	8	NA	SASYNEQF
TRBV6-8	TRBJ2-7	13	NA	ASRTRGSYGHEQY
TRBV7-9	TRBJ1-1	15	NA	ASSLGWAEVMNTEAF
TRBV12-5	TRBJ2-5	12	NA	ASAKGRYQETQY
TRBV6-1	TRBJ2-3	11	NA	ASSGARGDTQY
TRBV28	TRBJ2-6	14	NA	ASSLSLQSGANVLT
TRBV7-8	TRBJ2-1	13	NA	ASSLEGGGPNEQF
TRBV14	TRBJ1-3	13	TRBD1	ASKDRGRSGNTIY
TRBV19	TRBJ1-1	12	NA	ASDTRGMNTEAF
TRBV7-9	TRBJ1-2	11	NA	ASRPPAAYGYT